This T cell receptor beta chain was sequenced for a study of glioma-infiltrating T cells after dendritic cell vaccination. About the study: Patients received autologous tumor lysate-pulsed dendritic cell vaccination between about 2003 and 2013. Monocyte-derived dendritic cells, cultured seven days with IL-4 and GM-CSF, were pulsed with autologous tumor lysate.

Sequencing was performed with immunoSEQ multiplex PCR; in TCRdb, only in-frame clones are kept and a portion is missing. The table records some 87,000 clones, over 75% of them present only once. PBMC sampling occurred before vaccination, two weeks after the third dose, and at progression. This clonotype was obtained from a human donor with glioblastoma. Sequencing was performed on blood, taken before dendritic cell vaccination.

DNA of the CDR3: TGTGCCAGCAGCCTGAATAAACAGGGTAATGAAAAACTGTTTTTT. Translating gives CASSLNKQGNEKLFF. The chain joins TRBV7-9 to TRBJ1-4; TRBD1 might be the D (6 bases). Germline CDR1 is SEHNR and CDR2 is FQNEAQ (reference sequence). The CDR3 covers 15 residues. The V gene lost 5 bases and the J gene lost 4 bases, with 14 bases spanning the gap.